These 13 T cell receptor beta chains came from one sample sequenced in a study of CD8+ T cells in alopecia areata. The study sorted pooled cutaneous lymph node cells by CD4, CD8alpha, NKG2D, NKG2ACE and other markers. Once RNA had been extracted, it was reverse transcribed into cDNA to act as the sequencing template. Clones were sequenced by immunoSEQ multiplex PCR, and TCRdb holds only the in-frame ones, with some missing. The sample includes 200,000 to 300,000 clones, none of them occurring once. The specimen sequenced was CD4+ T cells sorted from a lymph node. The receptors were gathered from a C3H/HeJ mouse with alopecia areata. For this strain, the MHC haplotype corresponds to H2-k.

Only a few counts were recorded for this clone. The listed genes are named as in mouse. The CDR3 is CASSDVDWGGISYEQYF. The part of the CDR3 DNA that was read is TGTGCCAGCAGTGATGTAGACTGGGGGGGCATCTCCTAT. The V call is TRBV13-1, the J call TRBJ2-7; 12 nucleotides align to TRBD2. The read falls 4 residues short of the CDR3 end, and the missing part is taken from the germline J gene. The CDR3 consists of 17 residues. The trim removed 0 bases at V and 0 bases at J, leaving 4 bases unmatched. Germline assignment: CDR1 NSHNY and CDR2 SYGAGN.

This clone was found many times. Gene names are the mouse ones. The read terminates 4 residues ahead of where the CDR3 ends, so the germline J gene completes it. The chain employs TRBV14 and TRBJ1-2; D possibly corresponds to TRBD1 (5 bases). This CDR3 spans 13 amino acids. V gave up 3 bases and J gave up 0 bases, with 6 bases separating them. Germline V gene lookup returns CDR1 SGHDT and CDR2 FRDEAV. The CDR3 bases that were read are TGTGCCAGCAGTTGGGGGGCAAACTCC. It specifies CASSWGANS. In full, the CDR3 reads CASSWGANSDYTF.

This clone has a handful of counts. Genes and germline are mouse. The read ends 4 residues early relative to the CDR3; the germline J gene fills the gap. J is TRBJ2-1 and V is TRBV13-1; 8 positions agree with TRBD2. This CDR3 region has 18 residues. V lost 0 bases to trimming and J lost 0 bases; unmatched junction nucleotides: 8. CDR1 is NSHNY and CDR2 is SYGAGN in the germline V gene. The CDR3 DNA, read in part, is TGTGCCAGCAGTGATGCAATTGATCTGGGGGGTAACTATGCT. Its protein is CASSDAIDLGGNYA. The whole CDR3 reads CASSDAIDLGGNYAEQFF.

This clone was recorded a few times. Gene labels here are mouse ones. With the read ending 4 residues before the CDR3 end, the germline J gene is used to fill in that end. The chain couples TRBV13-2 to TRBJ2-3; D is uncertain. CDR3 length: 13 residues. The V gene's germline CDR1 is NNHNN and CDR2 SYGAGS (reference sequence). Trimming took off 2 bases at V and 0 bases at J, with 4 bases between the two ends. CDR3 bases read: TGTGCCAGCGGTGAACAAAGTGCAGAA. It translates to CASGEQSAE. The complete CDR3 sequence is CASGEQSAETLYF.

The sample holds a few counts of this clone. All gene names here are mouse names. Coverage ceases 4 residues before the CDR3 finishes, and the germline J gene fills in the end. This chain connects TRBV17 to TRBJ2-2, with 7 bases lining up with TRBD1. Trimming at V came to 3 bases and at J to 4 bases, leaving 2 bases not matched to a gene. CDR3 length equals 14 residues. CDR1 and CDR2 from the germline V gene are MNHDT and YYDKIL. This CDR3 reads CASSRAGGTGQLYF. The DNA read from the CDR3 is TGTGCTAGCAGTAGGGCAGGGGGCACCGGG.

On this clone: Genes and germline come from the mouse. The read ends 4 residues shy of where the CDR3 ends; the end is completed using the germline J gene. The chain carries TRBV1 and TRBJ2-5; TRBD2 agrees at 11 bases. This CDR3 is built from 16 residues. In germline, CDR1 is NSQYPW, CDR2 LRSPGD (reference sequence). The part of the CDR3 DNA that was read is TGCACCTGCAGTGCAGAAACTGGGGGGGCGAGAGAC. Translating it yields CTCSAETGGARD. The CDR3 in its entirety is CTCSAETGGARDTQYF.

A note on this clone: Gene names denote mouse genes. From the germline J gene comes the end of the CDR3, since the read stops 4 residues before it. The chain has TRBV5 and TRBJ2-2; D is perhaps TRBD1 (7 bases). V was pared by 3 bases and J by 5 bases, with 13 bases between. Germline CDR1 is LGHNA and CDR2 is YNLKQL (reference sequence). This CDR3 contains 15 residues. The CDR3 spells CASSHEAGGTGQLYF. CDR3 DNA (partial): TGTGCCAGCAGCCATGAGGCAGGGGGGACCGGG.

Regarding this clone: Any gene name here is a mouse gene name. The CDR3 extends 4 residues past the end of the read, so its final part is completed from the germline J gene. The V gene is TRBV13-3, the J gene TRBJ2-5, with 10 bases aligning to TRBD2. V shed 2 bases, J shed 0 bases, and the junction held 0 bases outside the gene matches. Looked up from germline, CDR1 is NNHDY and CDR2 is SYVADS. This CDR3 has 15 residues. CDR3 sequence: CASSEGLGNQDTQYF. The DNA read from the CDR3 is TGTGCCAGCAGTGAGGGACTGGGGAACCAAGAC.

For this clone: The gene names given are mouse names. The missing CDR3 end, 4 residues past where the read stops, is filled in from the germline J gene. Other DNA sequences in this sample translate to the same CDR3. This chain links TRBV1 with TRBJ2-5; TRBD2 matches 8 bases. Germline-derived CDR1 and CDR2 are NSQYPW and LRSPGD (reference sequence). CDR3 length: 14 residues. V trimming: 3 bases; J trimming: 2 bases; junction bases outside the gene matches: 1. The sequenced CDR3 bases are TGCACCTGCAGTGCGGGGACTGGCCAAGAC. Translating gives CTCSAGTGQD. The CDR3 in full is CTCSAGTGQDTQYF.

A remark on this clone: Mouse names are used for the genes. The sequence runs out 4 residues before the end of the CDR3; the remainder is reconstructed from the germline J gene. The sample has other DNA sequences that encode this CDR3 too. The chain carries TRBV1 and TRBJ2-1; 7 bases align to TRBD1. Trimming at V came to 3 bases and at J to 3 bases, leaving 2 bases not matched to a gene. The CDR3 consists of 14 residues. Germline CDR1 and CDR2: NSQYPW and LRSPGD (reference sequence). CDR3 in amino acids: CTCSARTGYAEQFF. Incomplete CDR3 DNA: TGCACCTGCAGTGCTCGGACAGGCTATGCT.

Points on this clone: Gene names are mouse gene names. CDR3 bases read: TGTGCCAGCGGTGATGCAGGGACAGGAACAAACTCC. Amino acids: CASGDAGTGTNS. The complete CDR3 protein is CASGDAGTGTNSDYTF. The J gene is TRBJ1-2, the V gene TRBV13-2, with 8 bases fitting TRBD1. The read stops 4 residues short of the end of the CDR3; the missing end is completed from the germline J gene. The CDR3 contains 16 residues. The germline gives CDR1 NNHNN, CDR2 SYGAGS (reference sequence). J lost 0 bases, V lost 0 bases, and 4 bases had no gene match.

This clone came up a few times. Mouse gene names apply. The sequence runs out 4 residues before the end of the CDR3; the remainder is reconstructed from the germline J gene. The rearrangement links TRBV13-1 to TRBJ2-7; D unclear. The CDR3 runs 12 residues. CDR1 and CDR2 from the germline V gene are NSHNY and SYGAGN. Trimming stripped 4 bases from V and 0 bases from J, with 5 bases between. Partial CDR3 DNA: TGTGCCAGCAGTTGGGTCTCCTAT. This encodes CASSWVSY. The CDR3 in full is CASSWVSYEQYF.

Concerning this clone itself: Gene names follow the mouse nomenclature. The missing CDR3 end, 4 residues past where the read stops, is filled in from the germline J gene. Distinct nucleotide sequences in the sample also encode this CDR3. The rearrangement joins TRBV19 to TRBJ1-1; 11 bases fit TRBD1. In germline, CDR1 is FNHDT, CDR2 SITEND (reference sequence). The CDR3 runs to 14 residues. The CDR3 reads CASSIGTGGPEVFF. The covered CDR3 bases are TGTGCCAGCAGTATAGGGACAGGGGGCCCA.